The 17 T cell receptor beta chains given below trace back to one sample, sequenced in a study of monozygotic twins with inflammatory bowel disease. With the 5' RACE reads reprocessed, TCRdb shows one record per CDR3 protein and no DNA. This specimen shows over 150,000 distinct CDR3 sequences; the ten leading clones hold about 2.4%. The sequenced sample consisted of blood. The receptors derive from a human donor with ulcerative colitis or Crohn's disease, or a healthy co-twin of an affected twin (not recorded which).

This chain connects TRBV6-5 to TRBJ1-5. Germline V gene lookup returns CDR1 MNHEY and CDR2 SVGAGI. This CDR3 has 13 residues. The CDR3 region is CASSYSWRQPQHF.

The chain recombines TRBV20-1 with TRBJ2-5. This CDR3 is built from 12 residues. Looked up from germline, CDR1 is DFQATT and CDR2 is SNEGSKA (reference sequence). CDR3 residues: CSARDRFETQYF.

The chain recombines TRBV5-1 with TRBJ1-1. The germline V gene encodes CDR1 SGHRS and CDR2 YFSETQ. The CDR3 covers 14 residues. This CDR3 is CASSLEGDHTEAFF.

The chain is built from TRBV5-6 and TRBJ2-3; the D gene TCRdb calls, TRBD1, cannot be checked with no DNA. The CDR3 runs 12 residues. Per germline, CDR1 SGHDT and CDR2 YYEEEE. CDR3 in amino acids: CASSGRPNTQYF. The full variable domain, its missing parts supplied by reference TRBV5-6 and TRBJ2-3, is DAGVTQSPTHLIKTRGQQVTLRCSPKSGHDTVSWYQQALGQGPQFIFQYYEEEERQRGNFPDRFSGHQFPNYSSELNVNALLLGDSALYLCASSGRPNTQYFGPGTRLTVL.

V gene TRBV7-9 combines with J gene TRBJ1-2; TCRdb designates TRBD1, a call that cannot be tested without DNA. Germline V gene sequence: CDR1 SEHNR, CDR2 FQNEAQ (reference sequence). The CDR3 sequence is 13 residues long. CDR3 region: CASSLQGRSGYTF.

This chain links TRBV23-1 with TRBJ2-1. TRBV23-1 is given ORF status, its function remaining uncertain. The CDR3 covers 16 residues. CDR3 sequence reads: CASSQSASQIYNEQFF.

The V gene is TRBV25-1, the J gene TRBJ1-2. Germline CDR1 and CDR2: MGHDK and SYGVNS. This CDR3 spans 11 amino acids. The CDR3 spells CASSETYGYTF.

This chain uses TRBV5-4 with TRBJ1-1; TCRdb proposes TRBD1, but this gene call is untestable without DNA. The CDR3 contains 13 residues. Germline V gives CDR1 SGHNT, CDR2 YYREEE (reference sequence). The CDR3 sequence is CASINRPSAEAFF.

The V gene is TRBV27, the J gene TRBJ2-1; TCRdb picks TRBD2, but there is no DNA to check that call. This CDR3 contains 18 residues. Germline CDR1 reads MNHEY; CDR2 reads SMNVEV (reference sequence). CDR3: CASSLLARLAGTYNEQFF.

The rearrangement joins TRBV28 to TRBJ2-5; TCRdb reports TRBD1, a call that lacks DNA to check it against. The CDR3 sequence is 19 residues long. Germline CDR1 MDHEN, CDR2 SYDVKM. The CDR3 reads CASSFSPEGARGTEETQYF.

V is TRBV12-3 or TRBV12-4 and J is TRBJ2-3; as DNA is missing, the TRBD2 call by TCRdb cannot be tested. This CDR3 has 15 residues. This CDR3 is CASSLLAGGTNTQYF.

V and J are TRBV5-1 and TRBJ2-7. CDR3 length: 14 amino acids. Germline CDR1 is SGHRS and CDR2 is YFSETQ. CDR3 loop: CASSPLGSFYEQYF.

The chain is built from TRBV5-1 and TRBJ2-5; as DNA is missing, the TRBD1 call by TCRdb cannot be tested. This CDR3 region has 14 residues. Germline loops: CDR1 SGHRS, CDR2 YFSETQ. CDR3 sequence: CASSLGQLQETQYF.

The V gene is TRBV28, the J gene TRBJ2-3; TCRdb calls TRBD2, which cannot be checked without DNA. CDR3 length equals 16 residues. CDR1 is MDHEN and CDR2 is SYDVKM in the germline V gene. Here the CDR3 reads CASSLLSGTRTDTQYF. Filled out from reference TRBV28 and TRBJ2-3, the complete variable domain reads DVKVTQSSRYLVKRTGEKVFLECVQDMDHENMFWYRQDPGLGLRLIYFSYDVKMKEKGDIPEGYSVSREKKERFSLILESASTNQTSMYLCASSLLSGTRTDTQYFGPGTRLTVL.

This CDR3 is CASSPLRDVYNEQFF. This chain uses TRBV6-2 or TRBV6-3 with TRBJ2-1; TCRdb calls TRBD1, which cannot be checked without DNA. This CDR3 has 15 amino acids. Germline V gives CDR1 MNHEY, CDR2 SVGEGT.

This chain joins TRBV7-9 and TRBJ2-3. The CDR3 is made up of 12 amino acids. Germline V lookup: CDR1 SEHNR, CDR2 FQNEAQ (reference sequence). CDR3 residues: CASRTDTDTQYF.

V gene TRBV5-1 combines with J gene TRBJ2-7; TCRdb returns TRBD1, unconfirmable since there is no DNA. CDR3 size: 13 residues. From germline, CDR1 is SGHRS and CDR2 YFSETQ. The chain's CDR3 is CASSLQGTYEQYF.